These 28 T cell receptor beta chains were sequenced from one sample in a study of blood T cell repertoires in COVID-19. Method: immunoSEQ multiplex PCR; TCRdb's copy keeps in-frame clones and lacks some. The sample yields approximately 81,000 clones, around 88% seen once. The sequenced sample consisted of PBMCs or T cells enriched from blood (not recorded which). Receptors originate from a woman aged 45-59 years with acute COVID-19.

This clone has a handful of counts. Sequence at one end of the junction differs from germline and may be a read error. J is TRBJ1-1 and V is TRBV5-1; D gene ambiguous. The germline gives CDR1 SGHRS, CDR2 YFSETQ. This CDR3 is built from 11 residues. In nucleotides, the CDR3 is TGCGCCAGCAGCTTGAACAGTGAAGCTTTCTTT. Translating gives CASSLNSEAFF.

This rearrangement joins TRBV6-6 to TRBJ1-1; D uncertain. V was clipped by 5 bases and J by 1 base, with 8 bases between them. Looked up from germline, CDR1 is MNHNY and CDR2 is SVGAGI (reference sequence). This CDR3 contains 13 residues. The CDR3 DNA reads TGTGCCAGCAGTCTCCGGTCGAACACTGAAGCTTTCTTT. This encodes CASSLRSNTEAFF.

This sequence joins TRBV5-4 and TRBJ2-2, with D possibly TRBD1 on 6 matching bases. Trimming cost V 1 base and J 1 base, with 8 bases left between them. Germline CDR1 SGHNT, CDR2 YYREEE (reference sequence). The CDR3 runs 15 residues. The CDR3 is CASSLPTGNTGELFF. The CDR3 DNA reads TGTGCCAGCAGCTTGCCGACAGGGAACACCGGGGAGCTGTTTTTT.

V and J are TRBV7-3 and TRBJ1-1; D perhaps matches TRBD1 (6 bases). The CDR3 covers 15 residues. Germline V gives CDR1 SGHTA, CDR2 FQGTGA. Trimming stripped 3 bases from V and 4 bases from J, with 15 bases between. The CDR3 region is CASSFSGTLGTEAFF. CDR3 coding DNA: TGTGCCAGCAGCTTTTCCGGGACACTAGGCACTGAAGCTTTCTTT.

This rearrangement joins TRBV19 to TRBJ1-1; D remains unclear. This CDR3 has 14 residues. Germline CDR1 reads LNHDA; CDR2 reads SQIVND (reference sequence). The V end was cut by 3 bases, the J end by 7 bases, with 15 bases between. CDR3 protein: CASSIEAGRVEAFF. CDR3 nucleotide sequence: TGTGCCAGTAGTATTGAGGCCGGGAGGGTTGAAGCTTTCTTT.

This rearrangement joins TRBV29-1 to TRBJ2-7, with 10 nucleotides matching TRBD2. The CDR3 totals 13 residues. J lost 6 bases, V lost 2 bases, and 4 bases had no gene match. Looked up from germline, CDR1 is SQVTM and CDR2 is ANQGSEA. The CDR3 DNA reads as TGCAGCGTTGAATTAAGCGGGGGGGGCGAGCAGTACTTC. This encodes CSVELSGGGEQYF.

This chain links TRBV18 with TRBJ1-1; no definite D call. Germline assignment: CDR1 KGHSH and CDR2 LQKENI. The CDR3 has 13 residues. V dropped 8 bases and J dropped 2 bases, with 12 bases sitting between them. CDR3 in DNA: TGTGCCAGCCAAACAGAGCTAAACACTGAAGCTTTCTTT. It encodes CASQTELNTEAFF.

V is TRBV19 and J is TRBJ1-1, with a possible D match to TRBD1 (6 bases). The germline V gene has CDR1 LNHDA and CDR2 SQIVND (reference sequence). The CDR3 runs 12 residues. V lost 8 bases to trimming and J lost 0 bases, with 7 bases between them. The CDR3 region has the DNA TGTGCCAGTCGACAGGTGAACACTGAAGCTTTCTTT. Translated: CASRQVNTEAFF.

The gene calls are TRBV18 and TRBJ1-1; 8 nucleotides match TRBD1. Germline trimming cut 3 bases from V and 4 bases from J; bases unmatched to any gene: 7. From germline, CDR1 is KGHSH and CDR2 LQKENI. The CDR3 spans 15 residues. CDR3 sequence: CASSPITGGGTEAFF. The CDR3 bases are TGTGCCAGCTCACCTATTACAGGGGGGGGCACTGAAGCTTTCTTT. Supplemented by reference TRBV18 and TRBJ1-1, the full variable domain reads NAGVMQNPRHLVRRRGQEARLRCSPMKGHSHVYWYRQLPEEGLKFMVYLQKENIIDESGMPKERFSAEFPKEGPSILRIQQVVRGDSAAYFCASSPITGGGTEAFFGQGTRLTVV.

The CDR3 sequence is CASSLRQGIYEQYF. CDR3 nucleotides: TGTGCCAGCAGCTTAAGGCAGGGGATCTACGAGCAGTACTTC. The gene calls are TRBV11-2 and TRBJ2-7, with D perhaps TRBD1 (6 bases). Germline lookup yields CDR1 SGHAT and CDR2 FQNNGV. V was clipped by 2 bases and J by 3 bases, with 11 bases between them. CDR3 size: 14 residues.

The chain joins TRBV30 to TRBJ2-7; D is perhaps TRBD2 (6 bases). Trimming shortened V by 3 bases and J by 6 bases, and 21 bases separated the two germline ends. This CDR3 comprises 15 residues. Germline-derived CDR1 and CDR2 are GTSNPN and SVGIG (reference sequence). DNA for the CDR3: TGTGCCTGGAGAGTAAAAGCGGGTGGGTCCCGCGAGCAGTACTTC. Its protein is CAWRVKAGGSREQYF.

This chain links TRBV15 with TRBJ2-1, with D maybe TRBD2 (6 bases). The V gene lost 1 base and the J gene lost 3 bases, with 7 bases spanning the gap. There are 14 residues in the CDR3. Per germline, CDR1 LNHNV and CDR2 YYDKDF (reference sequence). In nucleotides, the CDR3 is TGTGCCACCAGCAGAGTGGGGGGCTACAATGAGCAGTTCTTC. It specifies CATSRVGGYNEQFF.

For the CDR3, the DNA is TGTGCCTGGAGTGAGGGGAGGATCCAGTACTTC. As protein: CAWSEGRIQYF. The V call is TRBV30, the J call TRBJ2-5, with D possibly TRBD2 on 6 matching bases. Trimming took off 1 base at V and 10 bases at J, with 10 bases between the two ends. This CDR3 is built from 11 residues. Germline-derived CDR1 and CDR2 are GTSNPN and SVGIG (reference sequence).

This sequence joins TRBV19 and TRBJ1-1; 9 bases map to TRBD1. The CDR3 has 15 residues. Per the germline V gene, CDR1 is LNHDA and CDR2 is SQIVND (reference sequence). Trimming took 4 bases from V and 3 from J; bases not matched to a gene: 6. The CDR3 sequence is CASSRSGTGHTEAFF. In DNA, the CDR3 is TGTGCCAGTAGTAGATCCGGGACAGGGCACACTGAAGCTTTCTTT.

A few counts support this clone. The chain carries TRBV5-4 and TRBJ2-2; D perhaps matches TRBD2 (5 bases). This CDR3 is 15 amino acids long. CDR1 is SGHNT, CDR2 YYREEE, per germline (reference sequence). Between the trimmed V and J ends, which lost 10 bases and 2 bases, there was a span of 18 bases. CDR3 sequence reads: CAVPSGRGNTGELFF. Written as DNA, the CDR3 is TGTGCCGTTCCCTCCGGACGGGGAAACACCGGGGAGCTGTTTTTT. Full variable domain (outside the CDR3, taken from reference TRBV5-4 and TRBJ2-2): ETGVTQSPTHLIKTRGQQVTLRCSSQSGHNTVSWYQQALGQGPQFIFQYYREEENGRGNFPPRFSGLQFPNYSSELNVNALELDDSALYLCAVPSGRGNTGELFFGEGSRLTVL.

This chain connects TRBV10-2 to TRBJ2-7; 9 nucleotides agree with TRBD1. Germline-derived CDR1 and CDR2 are WSHSY and SAAADI. V lost 3 bases, J lost 4 bases, and 10 bases stayed unmatched. This CDR3 is built from 16 residues. CDR3 DNA sequence: TGCGCCAGCAGTGACTTTGGACAGGGGATTAGGTACGAGCAGTACTTC. Protein: CASSDFGQGIRYEQYF.

This clone came up once. The V gene is TRBV24-1, the J gene TRBJ2-7, with 11 bases identical to TRBD2. Germline V CDR1 and CDR2: KGHDR, SFDVKD. Trimming removed 2 bases from V and 1 base from J; junction bases left unmatched: 6. This CDR3 is built from 17 residues. The CDR3 loop reads CATSDSTSGGTSYEQYF. CDR3 in DNA: TGTGCCACCAGTGATTCAACTAGCGGGGGTACGTCCTACGAGCAGTACTTC.

The chain uses TRBV27 and TRBJ1-6, with D possibly TRBD1 on 6 matching bases. V gave up 4 bases and J gave up 3 bases, with 13 bases separating them. This CDR3 region has 16 residues. Germline V gives CDR1 MNHEY, CDR2 SMNVEV (reference sequence). CDR3 DNA: TGTGCCAGCAGTTCCGGACAGACAGGCTATAATTCACCCCTCCACTTT. This sequence encodes CASSSGQTGYNSPLHF.

This chain uses TRBV7-9 with TRBJ1-5; no definite D call. Deletions cut 7 bases from V and 8 bases from J, with 15 bases between. CDR1 and CDR2 (germline): SEHNR, FQNEAQ (reference sequence). The CDR3 is 13 residues long. In DNA form, the CDR3 reads TGTGCCAGCATTGGGCAGGAAGGTGAGCCCCAGCATTTT. Translated, it gives CASIGQEGEPQHF.

V usage is TRBV28 and J usage is TRBJ1-3, with D possibly matching TRBD1 (6 bases). The CDR3 loop spans 16 amino acids. CDR1 is MDHEN and CDR2 is SYDVKM in the germline V gene. Trimming stripped 7 bases from V and 1 base from J, with 17 bases between. This CDR3 reads CASKERGTWSGNTIYF. CDR3 sequence (DNA): TGTGCCAGCAAGGAAAGGGGGACGTGGTCTGGAAACACCATATATTTT.

The chain combines TRBV12-3 or TRBV12-4 with TRBJ2-2; unclear D gene. The CDR3 covers 13 residues. The ends were cut back, 1 base at V and 4 bases at J, with 4 bases in the middle. The CDR3 spells CASSLGGTGELFF. DNA for the CDR3: TGTGCCAGCAGTTTAGGCGGCACCGGGGAGCTGTTTTTT.

V is TRBV28 and J is TRBJ1-5; D is undetermined. V lost 5 bases, J lost 9 bases, and 11 bases lay in between. The V gene's germline CDR1 is MDHEN and CDR2 SYDVKM. The CDR3 is made up of 12 amino acids. In nucleotides, the CDR3 is TGTGCCAGCAGTCCCTCCCGTCCGCCCCAGCATTTT. Protein sequence: CASSPSRPPQHF.

This clone is a singleton in its sample. The chain has TRBV3-1 (or the pseudogene TRBV3-2) and TRBJ2-5; TRBD2 matches at 7 bases. CDR3 length: 15 residues. Germline CDR1 and CDR2: LGHDT and YNNKEL (reference sequence). After removal of 0 bases from V and 5 bases from J, the junction contained 6 bases not matched to a gene. CDR3 loop: CASSQDHRGEETQYF. The CDR3 nucleotides are TGTGCCAGCAGCCAAGACCATCGGGGGGAGGAGACCCAGTACTTC.

This chain uses TRBV3-1 (or the pseudogene TRBV3-2) with TRBJ1-1, with D possibly TRBD1 on 5 matching bases. Between the trimmed V and J ends, which lost 1 base and 0 bases, there was a span of 6 bases. The CDR3 runs 14 residues. Germline lookup yields CDR1 LGHDT and CDR2 YNNKEL (reference sequence). CDR3 in amino acids: CASSQGQMNTEAFF. As DNA, the CDR3 is TGTGCCAGCAGCCAAGGACAGATGAACACTGAAGCTTTCTTT.

CDR3: CASTTGGEHNEQFF. DNA of the CDR3: TGTGCCAGCACCACAGGGGGAGAGCACAATGAGCAGTTCTTC. This chain joins TRBV19 and TRBJ2-1, with 8 bases identical to TRBD1. V was pared by 9 bases and J by 5 bases, with 9 bases of the junction left unmatched. The CDR3 loop spans 14 amino acids. From germline, CDR1 is LNHDA and CDR2 SQIVND (reference sequence).

This chain joins TRBV5-5 and TRBJ2-5; TRBD2 is a possible D gene (5 bases). The V end was cut by 4 bases, the J end by 3 bases, with 7 bases between. The CDR3 contains 12 residues. Germline V gene lookup returns CDR1 SGHKS and CDR2 YYEKEE (reference sequence). This CDR3 reads CASSRTEETQYF. DNA for the CDR3: TGTGCCAGCAGCCGGACTGAAGAGACCCAGTACTTC. The complete variable domain, with remaining parts taken from reference TRBV5-5 and TRBJ2-5, reads DAGVTQSPTHLIKTRGQQVTLRCSPISGHKSVSWYQQVLGQGPQFIFQYYEKEERGRGNFPDRFSARQFPNYSSELNVNALLLGDSALYLCASSRTEETQYFGPGTRLLVL.

This chain links TRBV7-9 with TRBJ2-7; the match to TRBD1 covers 7 bases. The CDR3 has 14 amino acids. CDR1 and CDR2 (germline): SEHNR, FQNEAQ (reference sequence). J lost 0 bases, V lost 4 bases, and 3 bases had no gene match. The CDR3 loop is CASSWDRLSYEQYF. CDR3 nucleotides: TGTGCCAGCAGCTGGGACAGACTCTCCTACGAGCAGTACTTC.

The gene calls are TRBV11-3 and TRBJ2-1, with D maybe TRBD1 (6 bases). This CDR3 comprises 16 residues. In germline, CDR1 is SGHNT, CDR2 YENEEA. V was clipped by 0 bases and J by 7 bases, with 16 bases between them. The CDR3 sequence is CASSLDYRAKLNEQFF. The CDR3 DNA reads as TGTGCCAGCAGCTTAGATTACAGGGCGAAGTTGAATGAGCAGTTCTTC.